This T cell receptor (beta chain) was obtained from a study of T cell changes during pregnancy in multiple sclerosis. CDR3 size: 16 residues. The V gene end was trimmed by 1 base and the J gene end by 5 bases; junction bases not matched to a gene: 9. Germline-derived CDR1 and CDR2 are SGHVS and FNYEAQ. Produced via immunoSEQ multiplex PCR; TCRdb's table is partial and in-frame only. The data contain fewer than 130,000 clones, roughly 90% of them seen just once; the ten biggest clones take up 3% to 3.5%. This chain joins TRBV7-6 and TRBJ2-5; 8 bases align to TRBD2. The sequences come from peripheral blood, collected after pregnancy. The clonotype was recovered from a female donor with multiple sclerosis, enrolled in a pregnancy study. The CDR3 sequence is CASSLGGGGIRETQYF. CDR3 in DNA: TGTGCCAGCAGCTTAGGGGGCGGGGGGATTCGGGAGACCCAGTACTTC.